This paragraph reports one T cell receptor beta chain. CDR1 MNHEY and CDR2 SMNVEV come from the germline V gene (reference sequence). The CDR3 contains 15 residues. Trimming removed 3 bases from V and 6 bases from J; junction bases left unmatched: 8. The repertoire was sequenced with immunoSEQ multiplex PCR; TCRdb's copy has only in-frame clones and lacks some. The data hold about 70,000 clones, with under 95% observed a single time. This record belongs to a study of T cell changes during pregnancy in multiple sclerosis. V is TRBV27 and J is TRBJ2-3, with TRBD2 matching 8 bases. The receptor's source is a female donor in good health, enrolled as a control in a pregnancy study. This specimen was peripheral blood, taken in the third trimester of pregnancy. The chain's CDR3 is CASSFPGTSLDTQYF. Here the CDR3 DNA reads TGTGCCAGCAGTTTCCCCGGGACTAGTTTGGATACGCAGTATTTT.